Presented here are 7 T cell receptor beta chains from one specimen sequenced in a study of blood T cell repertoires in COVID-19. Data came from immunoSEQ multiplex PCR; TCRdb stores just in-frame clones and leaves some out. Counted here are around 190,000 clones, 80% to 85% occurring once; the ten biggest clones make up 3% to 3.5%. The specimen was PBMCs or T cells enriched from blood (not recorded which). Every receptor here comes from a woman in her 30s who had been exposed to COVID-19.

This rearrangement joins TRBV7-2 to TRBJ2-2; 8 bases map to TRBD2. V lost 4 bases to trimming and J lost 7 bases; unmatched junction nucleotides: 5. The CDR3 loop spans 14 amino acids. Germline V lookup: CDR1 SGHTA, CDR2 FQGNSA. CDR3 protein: CASSYSGGGGELFF. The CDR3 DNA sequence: TGTGCCAGCAGCTACAGCGGGGGCGGCGGGGAGCTGTTTTTT.

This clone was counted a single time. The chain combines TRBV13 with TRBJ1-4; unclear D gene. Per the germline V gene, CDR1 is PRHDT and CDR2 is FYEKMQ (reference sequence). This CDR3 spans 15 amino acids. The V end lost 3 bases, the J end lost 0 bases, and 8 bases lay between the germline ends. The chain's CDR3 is CASSFMSATNEKLFF. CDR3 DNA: TGTGCCAGCAGCTTTATGTCGGCAACTAATGAAAAACTGTTTTTT.

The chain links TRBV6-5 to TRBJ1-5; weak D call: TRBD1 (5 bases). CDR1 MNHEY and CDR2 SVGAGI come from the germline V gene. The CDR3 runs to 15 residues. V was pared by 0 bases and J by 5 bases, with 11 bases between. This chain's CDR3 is CASSYSKGDHQPQHF. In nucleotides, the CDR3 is TGTGCCAGCAGTTACTCGAAAGGGGATCATCAGCCCCAGCATTTT.

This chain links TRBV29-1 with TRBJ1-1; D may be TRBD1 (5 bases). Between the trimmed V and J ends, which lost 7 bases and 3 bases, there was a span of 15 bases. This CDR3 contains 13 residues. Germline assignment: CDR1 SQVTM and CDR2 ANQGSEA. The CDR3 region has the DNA TGCAGCGGGGGCTTCGCCGGGGACACTGAAGCTTTCTTT. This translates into CSGGFAGDTEAFF.

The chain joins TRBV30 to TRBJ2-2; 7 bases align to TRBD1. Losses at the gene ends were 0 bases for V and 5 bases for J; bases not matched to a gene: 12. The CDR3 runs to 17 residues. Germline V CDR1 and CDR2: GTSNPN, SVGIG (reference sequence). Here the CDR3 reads CAWSVQSRYRGTGELFF. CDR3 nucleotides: TGTGCCTGGAGTGTACAGTCGCGGTACAGGGGAACCGGGGAGCTGTTTTTT.

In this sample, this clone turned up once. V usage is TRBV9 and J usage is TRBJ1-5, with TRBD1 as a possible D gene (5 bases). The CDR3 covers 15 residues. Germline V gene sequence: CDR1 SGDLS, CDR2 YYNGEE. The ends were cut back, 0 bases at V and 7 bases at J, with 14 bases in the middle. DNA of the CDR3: TGTGCCAGCAGCGTAGGCGGGGCCCTCGGGCAGCCCCAGCATTTT. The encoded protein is CASSVGGALGQPQHF. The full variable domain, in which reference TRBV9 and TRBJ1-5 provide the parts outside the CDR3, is DSGVTQTPKHLITATGQRVTLRCSPRSGDLSVYWYQQSLDQGLQFLIQYYNGEERAKGNILERFSAQQFPDLHSELNLSSLELGDSALYFCASSVGGALGQPQHFGDGTRLSIL.

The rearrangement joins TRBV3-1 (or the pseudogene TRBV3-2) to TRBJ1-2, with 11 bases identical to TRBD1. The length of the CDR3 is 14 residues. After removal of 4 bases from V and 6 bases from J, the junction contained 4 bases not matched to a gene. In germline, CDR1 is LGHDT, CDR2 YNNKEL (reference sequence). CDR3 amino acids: CASSPWDRGNGYTF. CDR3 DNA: TGTGCCAGCAGCCCTTGGGACAGGGGGAATGGCTACACCTTC.